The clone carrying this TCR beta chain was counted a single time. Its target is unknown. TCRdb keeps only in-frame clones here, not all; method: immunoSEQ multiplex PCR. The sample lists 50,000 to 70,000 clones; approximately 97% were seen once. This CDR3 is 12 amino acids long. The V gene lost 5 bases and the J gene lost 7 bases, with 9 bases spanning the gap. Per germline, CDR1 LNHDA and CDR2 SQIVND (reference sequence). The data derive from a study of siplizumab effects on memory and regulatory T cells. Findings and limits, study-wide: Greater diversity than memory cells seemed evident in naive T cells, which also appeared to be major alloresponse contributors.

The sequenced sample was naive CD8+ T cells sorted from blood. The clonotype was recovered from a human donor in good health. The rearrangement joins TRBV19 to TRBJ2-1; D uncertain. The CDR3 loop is CASSAAGNEQFF. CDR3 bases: TGTGCCAGTAGTGCGGCCGGTAATGAGCAGTTCTTC. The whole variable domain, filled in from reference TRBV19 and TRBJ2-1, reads DGGITQSPKYLFRKEGQNVTLSCEQNLNHDAMYWYRQDPGQGLRLIYYSQIVNDFQKGDIAEGYSVSREKKESFPLTVTSAQKNPTAFYLCASSAAGNEQFFGPGTRLTVL.